The sequence of this T cell receptor (beta chain) was determined in a study of identical twins. Findings and caveats of the study: Out-of-frame alpha sequences shared by twins showed excess low generation probability.

V lost 3 bases, J lost 6 bases, and 11 bases lay in between. The CDR3 is made up of 14 amino acids. In its sample, this clonotype was seen many times. Its cognate antigen is unknown. TCRdb itself ran the 5' RACE reads through MiXCR, one entry per CDR3 protein. The sample has roughly 280,000 distinct CDR3 sequences, around 9.7% seen once; the top ten hold roughly 6.4%. These data also featured in a second study, about yellow fever vaccine responses in identical twins.

V usage is TRBV12-3 or TRBV12-4 and J usage is TRBJ2-2; D gene ambiguous. The sequence was obtained from a woman aged 18-29 years in good health. The sequencing sample was made of CD8+ T cells sorted from blood. The CDR3 reads CASSLRQDPGELFF. CDR3 DNA: TGTGCCAGCAGTTTGCGGCAGGACCCCGGGGAGCTGTTTTTT.